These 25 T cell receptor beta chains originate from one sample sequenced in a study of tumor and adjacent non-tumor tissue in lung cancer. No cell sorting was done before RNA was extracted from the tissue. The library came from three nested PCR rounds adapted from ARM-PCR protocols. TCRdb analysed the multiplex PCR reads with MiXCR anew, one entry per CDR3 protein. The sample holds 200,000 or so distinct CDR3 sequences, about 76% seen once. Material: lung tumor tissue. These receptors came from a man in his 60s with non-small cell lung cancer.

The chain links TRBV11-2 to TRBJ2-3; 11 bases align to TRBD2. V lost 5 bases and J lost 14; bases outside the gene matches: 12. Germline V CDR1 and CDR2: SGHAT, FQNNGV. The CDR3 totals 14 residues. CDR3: CASSILAGGVQRYF. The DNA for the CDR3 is TGTGCCAGCAGCATTCTAGCGGGGGGCGTCCAGCGGTATTTT.

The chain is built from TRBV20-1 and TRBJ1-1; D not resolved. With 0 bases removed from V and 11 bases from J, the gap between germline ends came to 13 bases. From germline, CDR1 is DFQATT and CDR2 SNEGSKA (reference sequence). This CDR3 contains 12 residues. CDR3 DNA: TGCAGTGCTAGAGAGGATAGGTGGAATGCTTTCTTT. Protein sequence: CSAREDRWNAFF.

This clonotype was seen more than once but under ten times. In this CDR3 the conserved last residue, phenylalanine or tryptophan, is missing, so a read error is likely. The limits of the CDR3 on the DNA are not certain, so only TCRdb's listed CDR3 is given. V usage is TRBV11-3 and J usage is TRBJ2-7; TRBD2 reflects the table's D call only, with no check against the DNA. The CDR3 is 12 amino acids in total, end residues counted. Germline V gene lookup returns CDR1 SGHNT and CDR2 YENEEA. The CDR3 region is CASSLGLVEMYL.

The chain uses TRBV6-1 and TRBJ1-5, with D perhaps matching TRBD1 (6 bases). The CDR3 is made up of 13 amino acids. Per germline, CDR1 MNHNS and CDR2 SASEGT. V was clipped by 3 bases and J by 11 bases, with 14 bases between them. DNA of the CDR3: TGTGCCAGCAGTGAGCAGGGGAGACAGACCCAGCATTTT. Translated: CASSEQGRQTQHF.

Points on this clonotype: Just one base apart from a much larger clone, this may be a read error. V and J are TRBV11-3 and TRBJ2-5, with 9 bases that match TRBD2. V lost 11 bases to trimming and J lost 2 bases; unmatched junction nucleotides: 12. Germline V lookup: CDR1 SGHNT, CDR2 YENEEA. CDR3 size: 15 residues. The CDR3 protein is CAGNTGTSTQETQYF. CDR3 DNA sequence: TGTGCCGGCAACACCGGGACTAGCACACAAGAGACCCAGTACTTC. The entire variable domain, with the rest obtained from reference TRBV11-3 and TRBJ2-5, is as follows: EAGVVQSPRYKIIEKKQPVAFWCNPISGHNTLYWYLQNLGQGPELLIRYENEEAVDDSQLPKDRFSAERLKGVDSTLKIQPAELGDSAVYLCAGNTGTSTQETQYFGPGTRLLVL.

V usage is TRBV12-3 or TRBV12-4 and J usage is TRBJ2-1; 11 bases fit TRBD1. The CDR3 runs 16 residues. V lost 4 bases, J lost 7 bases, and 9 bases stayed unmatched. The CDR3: CASSSLRTGGLNEQFF. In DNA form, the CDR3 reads TGTGCCAGCAGTTCCCTTAGGACAGGGGGCTTGAATGAGCAGTTCTTC.

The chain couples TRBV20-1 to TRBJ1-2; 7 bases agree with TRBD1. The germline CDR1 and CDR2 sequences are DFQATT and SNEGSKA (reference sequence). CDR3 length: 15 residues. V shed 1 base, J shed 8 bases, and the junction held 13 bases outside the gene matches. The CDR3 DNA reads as TGCAGTGCTAGAGCCCTCGACAGGGAGGTAGAGGGCTACACCTTC. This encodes CSARALDREVEGYTF.

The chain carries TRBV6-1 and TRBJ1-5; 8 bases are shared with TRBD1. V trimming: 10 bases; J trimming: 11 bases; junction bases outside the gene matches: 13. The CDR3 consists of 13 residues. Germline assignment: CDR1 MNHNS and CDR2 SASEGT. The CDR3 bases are TGTGCCAACAGGGGGGTCCTCAATGAGTCCCAGCATTTT. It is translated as CANRGVLNESQHF.

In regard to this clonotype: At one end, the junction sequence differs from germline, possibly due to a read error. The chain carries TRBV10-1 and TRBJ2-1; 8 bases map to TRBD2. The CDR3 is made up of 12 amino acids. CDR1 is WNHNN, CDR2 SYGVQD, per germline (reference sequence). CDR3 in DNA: TGCGCCAGCCCAAGCGGGAGCGGTGAGCTGTTCTTC. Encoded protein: CASPSGSGELFF.

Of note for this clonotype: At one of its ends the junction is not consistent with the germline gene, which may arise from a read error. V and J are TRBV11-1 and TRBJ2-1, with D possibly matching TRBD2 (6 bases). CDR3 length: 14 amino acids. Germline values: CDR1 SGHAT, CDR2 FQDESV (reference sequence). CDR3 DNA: TGTGCCAGCGGCGTTTACGGGACCGGGGGTGAGCAATACTTC. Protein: CASGVYGTGGEQYF.

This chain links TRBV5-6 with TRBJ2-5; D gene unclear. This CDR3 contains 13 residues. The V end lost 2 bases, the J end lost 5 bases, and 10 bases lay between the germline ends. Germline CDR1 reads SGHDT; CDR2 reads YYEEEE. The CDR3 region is CASSFEVGETQYF. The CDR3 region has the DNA TGTGCCAGCAGCTTCGAGGTTGGGGAGACCCAGTACTTC. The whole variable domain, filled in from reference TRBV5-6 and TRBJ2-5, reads DAGVTQSPTHLIKTRGQQVTLRCSPKSGHDTVSWYQQALGQGPQFIFQYYEEEERQRGNFPDRFSGHQFPNYSSELNVNALLLGDSALYLCASSFEVGETQYFGPGTRLLVL.

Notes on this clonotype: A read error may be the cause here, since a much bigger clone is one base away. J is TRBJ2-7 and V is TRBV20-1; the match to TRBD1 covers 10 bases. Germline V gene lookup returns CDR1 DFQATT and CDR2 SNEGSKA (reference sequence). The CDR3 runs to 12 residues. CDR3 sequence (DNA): TGCAGTGCTGGGGACAGGGGCTACGAGAAGTACTTC. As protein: CSAGDRGYEKYF.

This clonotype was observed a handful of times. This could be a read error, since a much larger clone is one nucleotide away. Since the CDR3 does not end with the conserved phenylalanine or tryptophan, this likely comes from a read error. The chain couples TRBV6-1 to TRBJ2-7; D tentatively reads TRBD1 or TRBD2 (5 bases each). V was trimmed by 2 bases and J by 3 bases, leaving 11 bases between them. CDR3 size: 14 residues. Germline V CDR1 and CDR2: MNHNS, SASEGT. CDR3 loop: CASSEYGGNYEQYS. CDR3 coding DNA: TGTGCCAGCAGTGAATATGGGGGAAACTACGAGCAGTACTCC.

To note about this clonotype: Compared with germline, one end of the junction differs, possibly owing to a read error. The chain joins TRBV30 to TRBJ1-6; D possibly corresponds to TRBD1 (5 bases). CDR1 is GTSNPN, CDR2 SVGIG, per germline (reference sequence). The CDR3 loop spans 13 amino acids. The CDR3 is CAWSRAGYSPLYF. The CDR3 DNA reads TGTGCTTGGAGCAGGGCAGGGTATTCACCCCTCTACTTT.

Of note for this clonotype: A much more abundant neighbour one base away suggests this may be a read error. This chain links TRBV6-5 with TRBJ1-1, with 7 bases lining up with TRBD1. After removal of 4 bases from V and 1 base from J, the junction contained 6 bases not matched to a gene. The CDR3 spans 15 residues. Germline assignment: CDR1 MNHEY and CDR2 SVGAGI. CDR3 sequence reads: CASSFTRTGNTEAFF. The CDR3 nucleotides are TGTGCCAGCAGTTTCACCAGGACAGGGAACACTGAAGCTTTCTTT.

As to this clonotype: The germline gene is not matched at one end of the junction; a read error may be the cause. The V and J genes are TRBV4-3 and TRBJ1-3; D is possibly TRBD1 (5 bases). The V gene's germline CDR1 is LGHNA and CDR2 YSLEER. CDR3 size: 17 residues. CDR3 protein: CSSSQNDSYSSGNTIYF. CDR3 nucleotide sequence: TGCTCCAGCAGCCAAAACGACAGTTATAGCTCTGGAAACACCATATATTTT.

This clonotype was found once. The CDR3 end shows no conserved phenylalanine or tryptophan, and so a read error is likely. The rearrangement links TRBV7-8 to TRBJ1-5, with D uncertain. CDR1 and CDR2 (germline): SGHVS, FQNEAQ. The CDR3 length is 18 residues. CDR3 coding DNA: TGTGCCAGCAGCTTAGAGTACGCCGGGATAGTCGGCAATCGGCCCCAGCATTAT. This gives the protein CASSLEYAGIVGNRPQHY.

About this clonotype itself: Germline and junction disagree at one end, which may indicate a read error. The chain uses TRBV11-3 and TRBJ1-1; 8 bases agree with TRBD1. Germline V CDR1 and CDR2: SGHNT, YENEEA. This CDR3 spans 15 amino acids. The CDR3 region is CACSSTRTGSTEAFF. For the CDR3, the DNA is TGTGCCTGCAGCAGCACCCGGACAGGGAGCACTGAAGCTTTCTTT.

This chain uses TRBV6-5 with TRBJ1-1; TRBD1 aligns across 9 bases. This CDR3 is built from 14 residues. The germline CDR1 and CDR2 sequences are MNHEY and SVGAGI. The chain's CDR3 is CTTKGQGDMTEAFF. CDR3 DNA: TGTACCACCAAGGGACAGGGAGATATGACTGAAGCTTTCTTT.

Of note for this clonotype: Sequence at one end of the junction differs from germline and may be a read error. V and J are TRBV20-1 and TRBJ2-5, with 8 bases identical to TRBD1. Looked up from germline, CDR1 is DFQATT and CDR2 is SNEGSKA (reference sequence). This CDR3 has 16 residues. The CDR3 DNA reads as TGCAGTGTTAGACAGGGGCCGGGCTCATCGTCAGGGACCCAGTACTTC. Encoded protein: CSVRQGPGSSSGTQYF.

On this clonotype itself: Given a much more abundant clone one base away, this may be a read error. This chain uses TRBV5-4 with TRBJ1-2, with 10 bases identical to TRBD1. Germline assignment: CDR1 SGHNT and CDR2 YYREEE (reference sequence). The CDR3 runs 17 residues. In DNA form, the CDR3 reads TGTGCCAGCAGCTTGCCCCCGGGACAGGGGCATGACTATGGCTACATCTTC. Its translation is CASSLPPGQGHDYGYIF. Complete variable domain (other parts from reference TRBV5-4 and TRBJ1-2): ETGVTQSPTHLIKTRGQQVTLRCSSQSGHNTVSWYQQALGQGPQFIFQYYREEENGRGNFPPRFSGLQFPNYSSELNVNALELDDSALYLCASSLPPGQGHDYGYIFGSGTRLTVV.

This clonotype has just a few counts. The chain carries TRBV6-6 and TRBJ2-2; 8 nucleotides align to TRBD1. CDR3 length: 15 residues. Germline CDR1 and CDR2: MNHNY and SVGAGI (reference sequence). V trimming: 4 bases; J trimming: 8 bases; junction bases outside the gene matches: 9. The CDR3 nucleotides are TGTGCCAGCAGTTTTAACAGGGGGTTTGGTGGGGAGCTGTTTTTT. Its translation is CASSFNRGFGGELFF.

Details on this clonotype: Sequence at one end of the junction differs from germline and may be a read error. The CDR3 loop is CANSLEHYNEQFF. The CDR3 nucleotides are TGTGCCAACAGCTTAGAGCACTACAATGAGCAGTTCTTC. This sequence joins TRBV11-2 and TRBJ2-1, with D uncertain. Germline CDR1 is SGHAT and CDR2 is FQNNGV. The CDR3 is made up of 13 amino acids.

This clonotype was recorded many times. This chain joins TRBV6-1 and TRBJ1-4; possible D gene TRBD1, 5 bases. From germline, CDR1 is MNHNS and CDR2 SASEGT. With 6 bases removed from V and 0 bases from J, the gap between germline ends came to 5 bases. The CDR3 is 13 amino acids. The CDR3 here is CASSRATNEKLFF. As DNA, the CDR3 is TGTGCCAGCAGCAGGGCAACTAATGAAAAACTGTTTTTT.

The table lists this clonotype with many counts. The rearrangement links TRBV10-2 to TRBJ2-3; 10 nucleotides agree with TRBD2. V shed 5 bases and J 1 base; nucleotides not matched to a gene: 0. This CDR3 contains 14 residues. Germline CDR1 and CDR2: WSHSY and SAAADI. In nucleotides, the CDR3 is TGCGCCAGCAGTCTAGCGGGGGGCACAGATACGCAGTATTTT. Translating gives CASSLAGGTDTQYF.